The sequence of this T cell receptor (beta chain) was determined in a study of PD-1 blockade in mismatch repair-deficient tumors. As for the study in general: Patients had around 11 mismatch repair-deficient cancer types, all previously treated and progressing. The study, taken as a whole, reports: Rapid post-treatment expansion, then contraction, generally preceding radiologic response, marked tumor-resident clones.

The data were produced by immunoSEQ multiplex PCR, yet TCRdb's version contains in-frame clones alone and is incomplete. The sample carries under 85,000 clones, around 73% recorded once. All patients were mismatch repair deficient, assessed by either PCR or immunohistochemistry. In the case of this clone: Its antigen remains unidentified.

This CDR3 has 13 residues. V was pared by 4 bases and J by 3 bases, with 10 bases between. Per the germline V gene, CDR1 is SGHDT and CDR2 is YYEEEE. The chain combines TRBV5-6 with TRBJ1-2; no definite D call. The specimen was peripheral blood, collected 2 weeks after starting pembrolizumab. The TCR comes from an adult with mismatch repair-deficient cancer. The CDR3 reads CASSLVQDYGYTF. The CDR3 DNA reads TGTGCCAGCAGCCTCGTCCAAGACTATGGCTACACCTTC.